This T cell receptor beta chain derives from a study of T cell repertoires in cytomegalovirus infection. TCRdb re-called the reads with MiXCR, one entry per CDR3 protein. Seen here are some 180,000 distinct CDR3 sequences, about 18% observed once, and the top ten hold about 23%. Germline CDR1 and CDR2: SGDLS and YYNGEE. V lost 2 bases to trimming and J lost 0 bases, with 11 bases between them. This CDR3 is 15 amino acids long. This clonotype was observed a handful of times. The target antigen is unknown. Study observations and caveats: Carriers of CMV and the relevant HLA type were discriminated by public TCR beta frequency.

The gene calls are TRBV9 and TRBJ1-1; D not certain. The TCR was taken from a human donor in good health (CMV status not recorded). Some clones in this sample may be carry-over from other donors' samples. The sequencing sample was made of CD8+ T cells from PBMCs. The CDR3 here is CASSVDAQMNTEAFF. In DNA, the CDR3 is TGTGCCAGCAGCGTGGACGCCCAAATGAACACTGAAGCTTTCTTT.